This TCR beta chain was found in a study of cytomegalovirus exposure and HLA in healthy donors. Vbeta (60) and Jbeta (13) primers were used in the PCR. Authors' methods: Roughly 83 million unique TCR beta chains, some 9.9 million of them shared, were counted by a later analysis. The repertoire was sequenced with immunoSEQ multiplex PCR; TCRdb's copy has only in-frame clones and lacks some. The V and J calls and clone size come from that table; D and trimming were worked out from the DNA. The sample includes over 65,000 clones. Remarks on this clone: Antigen specificity is unknown.

V dropped 0 bases and J dropped 8 bases, with 11 bases sitting between them. The CDR3 has 14 amino acids. Germline loops: CDR1 LGHNA, CDR2 YNFKEQ. Study findings and constraints: A later analysis showed HLA-associated TCR beta chains outstripping equally common others in clonal expansion.

Sequences were obtained from PBMCs. V gene TRBV4-2 combines with J gene TRBJ1-3; D not certain. The source is a man aged 25 to 40 in good health and CMV-seronegative. CDR3 amino acids: CASSQDLAVDTIYF. CDR3 bases: TGTGCCAGCAGCCAAGATCTTGCGGTGGACACCATATATTTT.